This T cell receptor (beta chain) was recovered during a study of blood T cell repertoires in COVID-19. At the level of the study: Sources were T cells, B-cell-depleted T cells, or PBMCs; the material itself was cDNA or gDNA.

The CDR3 loop spans 16 amino acids. Germline CDR1 LNHDA, CDR2 SQIVND (reference sequence). V lost 9 bases and J lost 4; bases outside the gene matches: 8. Measured with immunoSEQ multiplex PCR; TCRdb has only the in-frame clones, and not every one. Found here are a few hundred thousand clones, around 88% of them singletons; the top ten hold under 1.5%. The TCR was taken from an older man with acute or convalescent COVID-19. The chain is built from TRBV19 and TRBJ2-5; 16 nucleotides align to TRBD2. Sequenced material: peripheral blood. CDR3 amino acids: CASSRGTSGRAETQYF. The DNA for the CDR3 is TGTGCCAGCTCGAGAGGGACTAGCGGGAGGGCAGAGACCCAGTACTTC.